This TCR beta chain was captured in a study of HIV-infected patients and healthy controls. Follow-up blood was drawn about 14 weeks, roughly three months, after antiretroviral therapy began. The repertoire came from unfractionated whole blood and reflected all unsorted peripheral T cells. On this clonotype itself: Its cognate antigen is unknown.

cDNA was made from around 0.5 ug RNA using alpha and beta constant primers. Separate chain-specific third strand synthesis with multiplexing indices produced the alpha and beta libraries. TCRdb re-called the 5' RACE reads with MiXCR, one entry per CDR3 protein. The table lists roughly 9,800 distinct CDR3 sequences, 5.5% to 7% of them singletons. Study observations and caveats: Donor HLA types were not determined in the study.

This sequence originates from an adult with HIV infection. The donor label of this sample is uncertain. The specimen was blood, collected during antiretroviral therapy.

The CDR3 reads CAWSELNIQYF. DNA for the CDR3: TGTGCCTGGAGTGAACTAAACATTCAGTACTTC. The chain recombines TRBV30 with TRBJ2-4, with D unresolved. Trimming stripped 1 base from V and 6 bases from J, with 4 bases between. This CDR3 region has 11 residues. Germline CDR1 is GTSNPN and CDR2 is SVGIG (reference sequence).